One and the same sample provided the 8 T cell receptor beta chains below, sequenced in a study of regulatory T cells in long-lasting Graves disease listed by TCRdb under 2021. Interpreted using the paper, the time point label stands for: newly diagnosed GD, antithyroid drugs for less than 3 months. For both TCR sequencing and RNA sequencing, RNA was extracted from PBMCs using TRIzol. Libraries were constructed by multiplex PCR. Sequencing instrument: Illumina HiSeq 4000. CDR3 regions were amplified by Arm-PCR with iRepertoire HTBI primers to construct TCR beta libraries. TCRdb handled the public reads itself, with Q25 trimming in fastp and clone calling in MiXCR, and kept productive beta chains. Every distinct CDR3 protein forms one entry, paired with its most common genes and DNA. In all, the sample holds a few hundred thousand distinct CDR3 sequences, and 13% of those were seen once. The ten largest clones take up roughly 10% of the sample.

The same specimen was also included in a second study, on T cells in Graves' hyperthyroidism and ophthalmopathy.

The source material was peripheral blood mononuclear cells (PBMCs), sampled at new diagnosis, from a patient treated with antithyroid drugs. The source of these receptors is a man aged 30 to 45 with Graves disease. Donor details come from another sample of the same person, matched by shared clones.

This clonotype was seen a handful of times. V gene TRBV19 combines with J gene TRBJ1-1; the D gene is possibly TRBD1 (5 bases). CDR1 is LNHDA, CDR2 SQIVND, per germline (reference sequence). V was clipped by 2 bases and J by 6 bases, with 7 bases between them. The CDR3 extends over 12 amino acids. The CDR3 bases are TGTGCCAGTAGTATACGGGGGGCTGAAGCTTTCTTT. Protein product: CASSIRGAEAFF.

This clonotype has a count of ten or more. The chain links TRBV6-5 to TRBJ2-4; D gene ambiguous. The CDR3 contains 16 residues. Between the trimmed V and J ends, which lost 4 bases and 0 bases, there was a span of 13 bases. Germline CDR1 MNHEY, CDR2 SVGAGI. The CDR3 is CASSSFVQLAKNIQYF. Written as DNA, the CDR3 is TGTGCCAGCAGTTCTTTCGTCCAGCTAGCCAAAAACATTCAGTACTTC.

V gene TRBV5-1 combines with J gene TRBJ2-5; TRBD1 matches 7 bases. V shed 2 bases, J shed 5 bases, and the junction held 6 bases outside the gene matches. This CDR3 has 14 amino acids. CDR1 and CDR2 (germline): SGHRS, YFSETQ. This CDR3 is CASSFEGAGETQYF. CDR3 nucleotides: TGCGCCAGCAGCTTCGAGGGGGCTGGGGAGACCCAGTACTTC.

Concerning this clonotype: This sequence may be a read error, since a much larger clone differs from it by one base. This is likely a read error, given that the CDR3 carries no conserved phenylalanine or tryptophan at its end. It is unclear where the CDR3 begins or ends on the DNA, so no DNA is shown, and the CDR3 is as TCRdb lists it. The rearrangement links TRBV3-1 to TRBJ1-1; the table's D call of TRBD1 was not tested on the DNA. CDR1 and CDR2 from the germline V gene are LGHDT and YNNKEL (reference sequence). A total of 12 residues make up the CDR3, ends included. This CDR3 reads CASSQMLRDAQS.

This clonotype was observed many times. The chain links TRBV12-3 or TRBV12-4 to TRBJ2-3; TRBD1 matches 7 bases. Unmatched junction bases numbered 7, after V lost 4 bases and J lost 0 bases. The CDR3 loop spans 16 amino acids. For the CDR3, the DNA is TGTGCCAGCAGTTCCCGGACAGGCCCAAGCACAGATACGCAGTATTTT. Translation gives CASSSRTGPSTDTQYF.

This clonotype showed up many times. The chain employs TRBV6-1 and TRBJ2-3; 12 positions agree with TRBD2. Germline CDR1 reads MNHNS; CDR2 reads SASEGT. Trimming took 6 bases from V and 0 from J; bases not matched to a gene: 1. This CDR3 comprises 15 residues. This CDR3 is CASRTSGGSTDTQYF. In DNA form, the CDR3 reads TGTGCCAGCAGGACTAGCGGGGGTAGCACAGATACGCAGTATTTT.

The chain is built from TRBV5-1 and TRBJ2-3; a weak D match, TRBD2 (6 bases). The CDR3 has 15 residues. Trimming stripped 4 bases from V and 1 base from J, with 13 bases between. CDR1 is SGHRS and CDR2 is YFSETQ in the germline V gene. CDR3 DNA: TGCGCCAGCAGCCCTAAGCGGGCCCGCACAGATACGCAGTATTTT. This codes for CASSPKRARTDTQYF.

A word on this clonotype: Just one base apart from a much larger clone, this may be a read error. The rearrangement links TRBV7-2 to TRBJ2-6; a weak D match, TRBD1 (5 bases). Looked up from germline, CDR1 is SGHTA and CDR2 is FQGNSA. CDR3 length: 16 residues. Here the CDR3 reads CASGLTGRSGANVLTF. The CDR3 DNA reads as TGTGCCAGCGGCTTAACAGGCAGGTCTGGGGCCAACGTCCTGACTTTC. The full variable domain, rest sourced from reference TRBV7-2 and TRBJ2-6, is GAGVSQSPSNKVTEKGKDVELRCDPISGHTALYWYRQSLGQGLEFLIYFQGNSAPDKSGLPSDRFSAERTGGSVSTLTIQRTQQEDSAVYLCASGLTGRSGANVLTFGAGSRLTVL.